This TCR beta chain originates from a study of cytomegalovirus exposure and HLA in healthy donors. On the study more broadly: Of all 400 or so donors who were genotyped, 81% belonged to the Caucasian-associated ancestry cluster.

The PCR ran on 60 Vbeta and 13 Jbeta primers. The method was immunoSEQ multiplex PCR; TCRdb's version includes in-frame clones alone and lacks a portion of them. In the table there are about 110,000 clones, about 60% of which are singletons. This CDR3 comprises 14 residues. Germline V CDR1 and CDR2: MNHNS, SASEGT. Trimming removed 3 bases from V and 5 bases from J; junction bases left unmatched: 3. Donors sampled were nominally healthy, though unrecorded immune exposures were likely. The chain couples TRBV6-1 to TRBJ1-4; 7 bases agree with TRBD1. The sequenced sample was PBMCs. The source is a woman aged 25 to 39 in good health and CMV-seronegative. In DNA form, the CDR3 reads TGTGCCAGCAGTGAGGGCAGGGGGAATGAAAAACTGTTTTTT. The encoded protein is CASSEGRGNEKLFF.